This T cell receptor (beta chain) derives from a study of blood T cell repertoires in COVID-19. The overall study: Sample material is recorded as cDNA or gDNA derived from T cells, B-cell-depleted T cells, or PBMCs.

Trimming left V 1 base short and J 3 bases short, with 5 bases between. This CDR3 spans 14 amino acids. Germline CDR1 KGHDR, CDR2 SFDVKD. The study recruited people aged roughly 18 to 100 years across more than 20 US areas. Two negative PCRs, clearance, or symptom resolution characterized the recovered Cohort 3 donors. As processed by the authors: How many nucleated cells were present was estimated from reference gene primer amplification. The method was immunoSEQ multiplex PCR; TCRdb's version includes in-frame clones alone and lacks a portion of them. V and J calls and clone size are those listed in that table; D and trimming were worked out from the DNA. The sample holds a few hundred thousand clones, 85% to 90% seen once.

This chain connects TRBV24-1 to TRBJ2-2; D is unresolved. Sequenced material: PBMCs or T cells enriched from blood (not recorded which). The receptor comes from a woman aged 60-70 years who had recovered from COVID-19. The CDR3 reads CATSDFAHTGELFF. DNA for the CDR3: TGTGCCACCAGTGATTTCGCGCACACCGGGGAGCTGTTTTTT.